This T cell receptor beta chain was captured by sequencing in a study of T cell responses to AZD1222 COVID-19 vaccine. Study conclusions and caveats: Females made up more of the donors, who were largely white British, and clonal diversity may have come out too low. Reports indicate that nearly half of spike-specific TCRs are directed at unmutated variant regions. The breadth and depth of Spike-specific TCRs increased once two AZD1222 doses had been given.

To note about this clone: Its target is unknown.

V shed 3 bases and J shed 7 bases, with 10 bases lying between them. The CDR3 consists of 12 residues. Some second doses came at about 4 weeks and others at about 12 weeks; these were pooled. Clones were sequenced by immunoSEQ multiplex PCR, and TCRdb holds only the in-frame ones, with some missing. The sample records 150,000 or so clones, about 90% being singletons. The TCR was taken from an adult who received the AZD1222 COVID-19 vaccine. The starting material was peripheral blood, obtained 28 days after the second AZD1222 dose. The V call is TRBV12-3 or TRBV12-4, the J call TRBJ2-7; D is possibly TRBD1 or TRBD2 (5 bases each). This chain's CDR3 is CASSFPGSEQYF. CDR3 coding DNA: TGTGCCAGCAGTTTCCCAGGGAGTGAGCAGTACTTC.